This T cell receptor (beta chain) was found in a study of blood T cell repertoires in COVID-19. Clones were sequenced by immunoSEQ multiplex PCR, and TCRdb holds only the in-frame ones, with some missing. Among tens of thousands of clones listed, roughly 88% were seen once. CDR3 length equals 13 residues. V lost 4 bases and J 1 base, leaving 10 bases between the germline ends. Germline assignment: CDR1 SQVTM and CDR2 ANQGSEA. Sequences were obtained from peripheral blood. The chain carries TRBV29-1 and TRBJ1-1, with D unclear. The origin of this receptor is a woman aged 80 or over with acute or convalescent COVID-19. DNA for the CDR3: TGCAGCGTTGCCCCCCTGGCGAACACTGAAGCTTTCTTT. Translated, it gives CSVAPLANTEAFF.